This T cell receptor beta chain was obtained from a study of OX40 agonist ivuxolimab in advanced cancers. At the level of the whole study: Ivuxolimab, which targeted the costimulatory receptor OX40 (CD134), was an agonistic, fully human IgG2 monoclonal antibody. Intravenous ivuxolimab was administered to patients every 2 weeks at six dose levels: 0.01, 0.1, 0.3, 1.5, 3 and 10 mg/kg. The paper reports the monotherapy dose-escalation portion (N of about 51 patients) of the phase I ivuxolimab trial. The point of sequencing TCRbeta in the periphery was to test whether ivuxolimab changed TCR sequence diversity and drove clonal T-cell expansion. Patients were allowed to have had prior anti-PD-1, anti-PD-L1 or anti-CTLA-4 therapy, and less than 45% of the dose-escalation patients had previously received checkpoint inhibitors. Partial responses were achieved by three dose-escalation patients, of whom one had hepatocellular carcinoma and two had cutaneous melanoma. In the dose-escalation cohort, 82.7% of patients were male, and the mean age was approximately 60 years, with a range of 23 to 79. Of the approximately 50 dose-escalation patients, hepatocellular carcinoma was present in around 20, melanoma in about 15, renal cell carcinoma in 9 and head and neck cancer in 9. Paper-wide results and their limitations: The antigen specificity of the peripheral T cells that underwent clonal expansion was not determined. After ivuxolimab, expanded clones were on average more numerous among CD8+ T cells than among CD4+ T cells. In the 0.1-3.0 mg/kg groups, partial responders had among the lowest normalized peripheral clonal expansion, particularly in CD8+ T cells. Low levels of normalized T-cell clonal expansion were also seen in some patients who did not respond. At doses from 0.1 to 3.0 mg/kg, clonal expansion was seen in both CD4+ and CD8+ blood T cells between baseline and week 6.

V drops 7 bases and J drops 5 bases, leaving 18 bases in between. CDR1 and CDR2 were assigned from the germline V gene as MRHNA and SNTAGT. Counted from cysteine to phenylalanine, this CDR3 has 14 amino acids. Solely the CDR3 DNA is kept, with 42 bases framed from the first base. For sequencing of the TCRbeta CDR3 region, genomic DNA was extracted from the sorted cells. TCRbeta CDR3 regions were sequenced using the immunoSEQ Assay. TCRdb stores this immuneACCESS table with in-frame sequences only. Part of the clones is absent; in the studies checked, under half of the shortfall reflects unresolved V genes, and no reason is known for the rest. This sample lists 50,000 to 65,000 clones; approximately 90% were detected once. Just over 0.6% of the sample is held by the ten biggest clonotypes. The trial excluded patients who had a history of autoimmune disease or who were on systemic immunosuppression. Peripheral blood for TCR sequencing was drawn from every dose cohort at baseline, at cycle 4 day 1 and at cycle 7 day 1. Samples came from an open-label, multicenter, first-in-human phase I dose-escalation trial of ivuxolimab. Adults with locally advanced or metastatic melanoma, renal cell, hepatocellular, or head and neck squamous cell carcinoma were enrolled in the trial. Before TCR sequencing, CD4+ T cells and CD8+ T cells from peripheral blood were sorted into separate populations.

In this sample, this clone turned up a few times. The antigen it binds to is not known. Per-base quality was not reported, and no clone a single base away is much larger than it. The material was CD4+ or CD8+ T cells sorted from blood, obtained in a trial of the OX40 agonist ivuxolimab. The receptor was isolated from an adult with an advanced solid tumor such as melanoma, head and neck, liver or kidney cancer. The rearrangement joined TRBV6-4 to TRBJ2-7; the D region possibly corresponds to TRBD2 (7 bases align). DNA sequence: TGTGCCAGCACCGGGGGGCGGGAGAGCGACGAGCAGTACTTC. Its amino acids are CASTGGRESDEQYF.